These T cell receptor beta chains were read from a single sample in a study of blood T cell repertoires in COVID-19. Produced via immunoSEQ multiplex PCR; TCRdb's table is partial and in-frame only. The sample has roughly 18,000 clones, 80% to 90% seen once; the top ten hold approximately 13%. The specimen sequenced was peripheral blood. The source of these receptors is a man between 60 and 75 years old with active COVID-19. CDR3s include the opening cysteine and the closing phenylalanine or tryptophan. The order of the fields is J gene, clone size, D gene, V gene, CDR3 DNA, CDR3 protein. D genes are given only for firm matches. Expanded clones are given a class, and other clones once, few, many or no size at all.

J: TRBJ2-6
size: -
D: -
V: TRBV7-3
DNA: TGTGCCAGCAGCTCACAAAGAACGATATCTGGGGCCAACGTCCTGACTTTC
CDR3: CASSSQRTISGANVLTF

J: TRBJ1-1
size: -
D: TRBD1
V: TRBV27
DNA: TGTGCCAGCAGTCCCTTAAACACAGGGGATCGGACTGAAGCTTTCTTT
CDR3: CASSPLNTGDRTEAFF

J: TRBJ2-5
size: once
D: -
V: TRBV15
DNA: TGTGCCACCAGCACAGGGGTGACCCAAGAGACCCAGTACTTC
CDR3: CATSTGVTQETQYF

J: TRBJ2-7
size: -
D: TRBD1
V: TRBV19
DNA: TGTGCCAGTGCGTACTTACGACAGGGGGGATACGAGCAGTACTTC
CDR3: CASAYLRQGGYEQYF

J: TRBJ2-2
size: -
D: TRBD1
V: TRBV7-9
DNA: TGTGCCAGCAGCTACCGGGACAGGGGTAGCACCGGGGAGCTGTTTTTT
CDR3: CASSYRDRGSTGELFF

J: TRBJ1-1
size: -
D: -
V: TRBV3-1/TRBV3-2
DNA: TGTGCCAGCAGCCAAGTGGGGGCGGCCACTGAAGCTTTCTTT
CDR3: CASSQVGAATEAFF

J: TRBJ1-1
size: -
D: -
V: TRBV5-1
DNA: TGCGCCAGCAGCGTTGGGCGGGGGACTGAAGCTTTCTTT
CDR3: CASSVGRGTEAFF

J: TRBJ2-3
size: -
D: TRBD2
V: TRBV14
DNA: TGTGCCAGCAGCCTGCGGGAGTGGAGCACAGATACGCAGTATTTT
CDR3: CASSLREWSTDTQYF

J: TRBJ2-7
size: -
D: TRBD2
V: TRBV4-1
DNA: TGCGCCAGCAGCCAAGATCGGGGGGTGGCCATCGAGCAGTACTTC
CDR3: CASSQDRGVAIEQYF

J: TRBJ2-1
size: -
D: -
V: TRBV7-3
DNA: TGTGCCAGCAGCTTAACGAAGGCGGGGGAGCAGTTCTTC
CDR3: CASSLTKAGEQFF

J: TRBJ2-4
size: -
D: TRBD2
V: TRBV28
DNA: TGTGCCAGCACCAAAGGCCTAGCGGGAATGGGAGCCAAAAACATTCAGTACTTC
CDR3: CASTKGLAGMGAKNIQYF

J: TRBJ2-3
size: -
D: TRBD1
V: TRBV7-8
DNA: TGTGCCAGCAGCTTAAGGGACAGGGGGCTAAGGACAGATACGCAGTATTTT
CDR3: CASSLRDRGLRTDTQYF

J: TRBJ2-5
size: -
D: TRBD1
V: TRBV2
DNA: TGTGCCAGCAGTGGCTCCGGGACAGGGGGAGAGACCCAGTACTTC
CDR3: CASSGSGTGGETQYF

J: TRBJ2-5
size: once
D: -
V: TRBV29-1
DNA: TGCAGCGTGGGGATGACAGTATTCCAAGAGACCCAGTACTTC
CDR3: CSVGMTVFQETQYF

J: TRBJ1-6
size: -
D: -
V: TRBV4-3
DNA: TGCGCCAGCAGCCAAGAGGTCGCGGCCAGCTCCTATAATTCACCCCTCCACTTT
CDR3: CASSQEVAASSYNSPLHF

J: TRBJ1-2
size: -
D: -
V: TRBV7-2
DNA: TGTGCCAGCAGCCCACCTTGGGGGGGCGAGGGTGGCTACACCTTC
CDR3: CASSPPWGGEGGYTF

J: TRBJ2-3
size: -
D: TRBD2
V: TRBV5-1
DNA: TGCGCCAGCAGCGCCCGGACTAGCGGGAACACAGATACGCAGTATTTT
CDR3: CASSARTSGNTDTQYF

J: TRBJ2-5
size: -
D: TRBD2
V: TRBV7-2
DNA: TGTGCCAGCAGCCGTCTCCCCGCCTTTACTAGCGGGGGGGAAGAGACCCAGTACTTC
CDR3: CASSRLPAFTSGGEETQYF

J: TRBJ2-7
size: -
D: TRBD2
V: TRBV6-1
DNA: TGTGCCAGCAGTGAATACACGGGAGGGCCCTACGAGCAGTACTTC
CDR3: CASSEYTGGPYEQYF

J: TRBJ2-7
size: -
D: TRBD1
V: TRBV28
DNA: TGTGCCAGCAGTCTCCCGGGACAGCAAGCCTACGAGCAGTACTTC
CDR3: CASSLPGQQAYEQYF

J: TRBJ2-3
size: -
D: -
V: TRBV2
DNA: TGTGCCAGCAGTGTAGGAGGTACAGATACGCAGTATTTT
CDR3: CASSVGGTDTQYF

J: TRBJ2-3
size: -
D: TRBD1
V: TRBV2
DNA: TGTGCCAGCAGTGGGGGACAGGGGAAGGGCACAGATACGCAGTATTTT
CDR3: CASSGGQGKGTDTQYF